Listed below are T cell receptor beta chains from one sample, sequenced in a study of CD8 T cells in ankylosing spondylitis. TCRdb ran MiXCR on the 5' RACE reads and lists one entry per CDR3 protein. The data show a few hundred thousand distinct CDR3 sequences, roughly a quarter seen once. What was sequenced was blood, either unsorted or a sorted T cell fraction (not recorded which). The origin of the receptors is a male donor with ankylosing spondylitis or in good health (not recorded which). Both conserved end residues are trimmed from each CDR3. D genes are given only for firm matches. Size tells how often a clone was seen (once, few, many) or the class of an expanded clone, and some rows leave it out.

D: .
V: TRBV20-1
J: TRBJ1-4
size: .
CDR3: SAIGPQDEKLF

D: TRBD1
V: TRBV20-1
J: TRBJ2-6
size: few
CDR3: SASRDRSSGANVLT

D: TRBD1
V: TRBV7-8
J: TRBJ2-7
size: few
CDR3: ASSWTGGSGEQY

D: .
V: TRBV12-3/TRBV12-4
J: TRBJ1-4
size: once
CDR3: ASRSGGEQKLF

D: .
V: TRBV29-1
J: TRBJ2-7
size: many
CDR3: SVAGERGEQY

D: .
V: TRBV12-3/TRBV12-4
J: TRBJ1-1
size: .
CDR3: ASSFMGGRSTEAF

D: .
V: TRBV10-3
J: TRBJ1-1
size: many
CDR3: AISDGGRAF

D: .
V: TRBV6-6
J: TRBJ2-7
size: many
CDR3: ASSYGGSEQY

D: .
V: TRBV20-1
J: TRBJ2-1
size: .
CDR3: SAHTSSSYNEQF

D: .
V: TRBV12-3/TRBV12-4
J: TRBJ1-1
size: .
CDR3: ASSKIGVAEAF

D: .
V: TRBV10-1
J: TRBJ1-3
size: few
CDR3: ASTPGLISGNTIY

D: TRBD1
V: TRBV12-3/TRBV12-4
J: TRBJ1-5
size: many
CDR3: ASSPKGTVRDQPQH

D: .
V: TRBV28
J: TRBJ2-7
size: many
CDR3: ASSPLLPSSLNYEQY

D: .
V: TRBV7-2
J: TRBJ2-4
size: .
CDR3: ASSLLPGARGNIQY

D: .
V: TRBV5-1
J: TRBJ2-1
size: .
CDR3: ASSWGAQDEQF

D: .
V: TRBV10-3
J: TRBJ1-6
size: .
CDR3: AIGLWDNIDSPLH

D: .
V: TRBV15
J: TRBJ2-1
size: .
CDR3: ATSPLNSVYNEQF

D: TRBD2
V: TRBV10-3
J: TRBJ2-7
size: .
CDR3: AISPGGGSYEQY

D: TRBD1
V: TRBV9
J: TRBJ2-3
size: few
CDR3: ASSVRQGARDTQY

D: TRBD1
V: TRBV11-1
J: TRBJ2-1
size: .
CDR3: ASSRRTGPNTEQF

D: .
V: TRBV20-1
J: TRBJ2-7
size: .
CDR3: SASFGGEQY

D: TRBD1
V: TRBV12-3/TRBV12-4
J: TRBJ1-4
size: many
CDR3: ASRTGAGLEKLF

D: .
V: TRBV6-5
J: TRBJ2-3
size: .
CDR3: ASSYPRGGLDTQY

D: .
V: TRBV12-3/TRBV12-4
J: TRBJ2-3
size: many
CDR3: ASKVYSTDTQY